This TCR beta chain was identified in a study of PD-1 blockade in mismatch repair-deficient tumors. CDR3 size: 16 residues. CDR1 and CDR2 (germline): SNHLY, FYNNEI. V was pared by 6 bases and J by 1 base, with 7 bases of the junction left unmatched. The method was immunoSEQ multiplex PCR; TCRdb's version includes in-frame clones alone and lacks a portion of them. This table holds around 10,000 clones, about 85% found once. This specimen consisted of PBMCs, obtained 46 weeks after starting pembrolizumab. This TCR was recovered from an adult with mismatch repair-deficient cancer. The V gene is TRBV2, the J gene TRBJ2-2; 8 bases match TRBD1. The CDR3 DNA reads as TGTGCCAGCAGCCGCCTCGGACAGGGGAACACCGGGGAGCTGTTTTTT. As protein: CASSRLGQGNTGELFF.